This T cell receptor beta chain was captured by sequencing in a study of T cell responses to AZD1222 COVID-19 vaccine. Study outcomes and limitations: Unmutated regions of variants are reportedly targeted by nearly half of spike-specific TCRs. Baseline seropositives among AZD1222 recipients totaled only five or six.

The protocol was immunoSEQ multiplex PCR, while the TCRdb copy is restricted to in-frame clones and leaves out a portion. The top ten hold 9% to 10% of the sample, which has some 80,000 clones, about 91% seen once. A remark on this clone: Its antigen is not known.

The receptor comes from an adult who received the MenACWY meningococcal vaccine as a control. Source: peripheral blood, taken 28 days after the second dose of the MenACWY control vaccine.

For the CDR3, the DNA is TGTGCCAGCAGTTACATAATCTCATATGGCTACACCTTC. This gives the protein CASSYIISYGYTF. V is TRBV6-2 or TRBV6-3 and J is TRBJ1-2, with D unclear. V was pared by 2 bases and J by 5 bases, with 9 bases between. The CDR3 is 13 amino acids. Germline CDR1 and CDR2: MNHEY and SVGEGT.